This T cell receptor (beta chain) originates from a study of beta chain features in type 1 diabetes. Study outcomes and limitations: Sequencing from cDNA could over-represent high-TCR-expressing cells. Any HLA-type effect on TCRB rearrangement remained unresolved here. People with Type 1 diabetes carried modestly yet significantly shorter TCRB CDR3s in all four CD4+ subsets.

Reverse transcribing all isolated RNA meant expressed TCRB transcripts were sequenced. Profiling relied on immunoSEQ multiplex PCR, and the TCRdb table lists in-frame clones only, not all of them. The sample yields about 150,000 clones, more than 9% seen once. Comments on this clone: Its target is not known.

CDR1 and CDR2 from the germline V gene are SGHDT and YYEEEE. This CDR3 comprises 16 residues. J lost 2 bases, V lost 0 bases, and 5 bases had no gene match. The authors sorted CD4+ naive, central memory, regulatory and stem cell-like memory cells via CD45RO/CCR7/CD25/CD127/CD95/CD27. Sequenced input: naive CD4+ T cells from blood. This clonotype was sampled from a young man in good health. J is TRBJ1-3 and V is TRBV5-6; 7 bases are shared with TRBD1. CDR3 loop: CASSLGIGTAGNTIYF. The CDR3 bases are TGTGCCAGCAGCTTGGGTATAGGGACAGCTGGAAACACCATATATTTT.